This T cell receptor beta chain was sequenced for a study of cytomegalovirus exposure and HLA in healthy donors. General observations from the study: Near-uniform donor sequencing depth was presumed by presence/absence analyses. Certain sequence variants were highly shared and formed a cluster, and this cluster was likely a sequencing artifact.

V shed 2 bases and J 13 bases; nucleotides not matched to a gene: 10. Germline CDR1 GTSNPN, CDR2 SVGIG (reference sequence). This CDR3 is built from 13 residues. PCR was performed using 60 Vbeta and 13 Jbeta primers. Per the study methods: Unique TCR beta chains numbered approximately 80 million in a later analysis, with some 9.9 million shared. Only in-frame clones appear in the TCRdb table, and some are missing; sequencing was by immunoSEQ multiplex PCR. From that table come the V and J calls and clone size; the DNA was used to work out D and trimming. The data hold more than 150,000 clones, with approximately 84% observed a single time. As to this clone: Its antigen is undetermined.

Despite likely unrecorded immune exposures, the donors were nominally healthy at the time of sampling. This clonotype was obtained from a woman in her thirties or forties in good health and CMV-seropositive. Material for sequencing was PBMCs. The genes are TRBV30 and TRBJ1-2, with TRBD1 matching 10 bases. The CDR3 is CAWSTSGTGARTF. The CDR3 bases are TGTGCCTGGAGTACTTCCGGGACAGGGGCCCGCACCTTC.